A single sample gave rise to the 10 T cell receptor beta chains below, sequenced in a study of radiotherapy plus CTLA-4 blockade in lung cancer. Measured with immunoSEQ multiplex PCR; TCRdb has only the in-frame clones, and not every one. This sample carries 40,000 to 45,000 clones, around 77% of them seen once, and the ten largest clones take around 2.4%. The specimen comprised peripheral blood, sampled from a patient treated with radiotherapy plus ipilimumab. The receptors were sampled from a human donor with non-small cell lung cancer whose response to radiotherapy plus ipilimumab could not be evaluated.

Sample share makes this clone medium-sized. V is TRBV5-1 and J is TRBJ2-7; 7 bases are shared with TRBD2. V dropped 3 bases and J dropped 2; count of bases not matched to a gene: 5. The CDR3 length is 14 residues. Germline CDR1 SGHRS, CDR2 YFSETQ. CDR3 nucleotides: TGCGCCAGCAGCTCTAGCGGCCAAACCTACGAGCAGTACTTC. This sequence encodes CASSSSGQTYEQYF.

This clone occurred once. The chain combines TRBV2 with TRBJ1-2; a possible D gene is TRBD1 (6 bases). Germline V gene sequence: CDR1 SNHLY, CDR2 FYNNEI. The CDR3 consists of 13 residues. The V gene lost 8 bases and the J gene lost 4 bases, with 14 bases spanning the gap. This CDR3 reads CASPQGRSYGYTF. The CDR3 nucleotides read TGTGCCAGCCCTCAGGGGAGAAGCTATGGCTACACCTTC.

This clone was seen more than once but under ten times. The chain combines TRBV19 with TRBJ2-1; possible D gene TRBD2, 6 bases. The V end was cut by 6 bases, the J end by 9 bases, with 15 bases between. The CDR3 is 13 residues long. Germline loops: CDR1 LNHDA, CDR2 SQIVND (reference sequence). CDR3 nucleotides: TGTGCCAGTAGGGGACTCCCACCAACTGAGCAGTTCTTC. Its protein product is CASRGLPPTEQFF.

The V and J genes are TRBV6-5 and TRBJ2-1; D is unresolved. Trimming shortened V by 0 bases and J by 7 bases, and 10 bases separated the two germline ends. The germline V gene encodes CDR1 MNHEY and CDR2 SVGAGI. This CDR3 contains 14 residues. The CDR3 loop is CASSYSPVLNEQFF. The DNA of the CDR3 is TGTGCCAGCAGTTACTCGCCGGTTTTAAATGAGCAGTTCTTC.

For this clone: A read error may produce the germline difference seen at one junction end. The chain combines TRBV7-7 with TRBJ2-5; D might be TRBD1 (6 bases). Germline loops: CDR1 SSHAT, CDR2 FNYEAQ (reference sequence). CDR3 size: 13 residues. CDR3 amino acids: CASSPTGGETQYF. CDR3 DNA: TGTGCTAGCAGCCCGACAGGAGGAGAGACCCAGTACTTC.

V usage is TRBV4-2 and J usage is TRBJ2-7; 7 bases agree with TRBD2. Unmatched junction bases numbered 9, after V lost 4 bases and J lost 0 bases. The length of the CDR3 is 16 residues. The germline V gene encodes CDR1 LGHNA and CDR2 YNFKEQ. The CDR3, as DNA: TGTGCCAGCAGCCTATCTCTGGGCGGGAGCTCCTACGAGCAGTACTTC. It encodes CASSLSLGGSSYEQYF.

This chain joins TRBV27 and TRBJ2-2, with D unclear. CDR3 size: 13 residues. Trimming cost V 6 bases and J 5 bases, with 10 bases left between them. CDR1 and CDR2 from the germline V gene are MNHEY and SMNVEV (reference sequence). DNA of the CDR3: TGTGCCAGCAGCCTTCTCCGGACCGGGGAGCTGTTTTTT. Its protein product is CASSLLRTGELFF.

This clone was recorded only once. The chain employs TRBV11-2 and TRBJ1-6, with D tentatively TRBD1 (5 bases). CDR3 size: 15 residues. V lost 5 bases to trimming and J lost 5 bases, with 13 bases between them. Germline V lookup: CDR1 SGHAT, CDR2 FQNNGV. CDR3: CASSPLGLNNSPLHF. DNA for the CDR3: TGTGCCAGCAGCCCTCTGGGACTGAATAATTCACCCCTCCACTTT.

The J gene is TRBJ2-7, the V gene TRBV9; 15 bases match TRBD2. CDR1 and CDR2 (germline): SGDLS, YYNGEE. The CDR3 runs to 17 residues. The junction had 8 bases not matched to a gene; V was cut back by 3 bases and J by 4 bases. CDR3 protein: CASSEKGTSGGLYEQYF. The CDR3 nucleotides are TGTGCCAGCAGCGAGAAGGGGACTAGCGGGGGGTTGTACGAGCAGTACTTC.

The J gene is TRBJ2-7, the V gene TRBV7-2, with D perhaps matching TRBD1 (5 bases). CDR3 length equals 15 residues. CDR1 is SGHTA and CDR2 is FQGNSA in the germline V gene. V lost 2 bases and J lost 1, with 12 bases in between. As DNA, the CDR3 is TGTGCCAGCAGCTTAAAACAGGCTTTTTCCTACGAGCAGTACTTC. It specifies CASSLKQAFSYEQYF.